This TCR beta chain comes out of a study of cytomegalovirus exposure and HLA in healthy donors. CDR1 is SGHRS, CDR2 YFSETQ, per germline. V shed 0 bases and J 5 bases; nucleotides not matched to a gene: 7. The CDR3 runs 15 residues. Primers included in the PCR were 60 Vbeta and 13 Jbeta primers. The repertoire was sequenced with immunoSEQ multiplex PCR; TCRdb's copy has only in-frame clones and lacks some. The table lists approximately 100,000 clones, about 75% of them singletons. The TCR was taken from a man aged 50 to 60 in good health and CMV-seronegative. Sequencing input: PBMCs. This chain uses TRBV5-1 with TRBJ2-5; TRBD2 agrees at 7 bases. Here the CDR3 DNA reads TGCGCCAGCAGCTTGGACGGGAGGCCCGGGGAGACCCAGTACTTC. It translates to CASSLDGRPGETQYF.